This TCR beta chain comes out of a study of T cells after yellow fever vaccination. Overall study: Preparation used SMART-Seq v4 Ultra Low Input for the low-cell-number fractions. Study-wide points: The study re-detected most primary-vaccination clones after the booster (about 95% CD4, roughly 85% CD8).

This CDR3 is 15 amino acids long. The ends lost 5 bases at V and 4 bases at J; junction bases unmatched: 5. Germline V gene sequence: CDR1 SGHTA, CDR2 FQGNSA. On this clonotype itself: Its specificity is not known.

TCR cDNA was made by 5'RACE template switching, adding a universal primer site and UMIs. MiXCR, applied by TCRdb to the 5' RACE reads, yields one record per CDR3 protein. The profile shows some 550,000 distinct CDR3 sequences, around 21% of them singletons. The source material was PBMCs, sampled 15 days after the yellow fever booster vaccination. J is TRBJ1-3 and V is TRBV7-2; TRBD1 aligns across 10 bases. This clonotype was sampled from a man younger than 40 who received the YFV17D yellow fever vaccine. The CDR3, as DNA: TGTGCCAGCAGCGCCCGGACAGGGGGAGGAAACACCATATATTTT. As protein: CASSARTGGGNTIYF.